The sequence of this T cell receptor (beta chain) was determined in a study of human T cells and chemical hapten exposure (dated by TCRdb to the early 2020s). Looking at the study overall: For sensitization, 2% DPC in acetone was applied to an approximately 2 cm by approximately 2 cm area of upper inner arm skin. For TCR sequencing, blood came from 25 to 35 alopecia patients at anywhere from one to four time points (pre-sensitization, 2, 6 and 24 weeks). The study tracked peripheral blood TCR repertoire changes in vivo during primary and secondary sensitization to the hapten diphenylcyclopropenone (DPC) in alopecia patients. Weekly therapeutic DPC doses were additionally applied to the scalp of patients throughout the roughly 22-week study period. Blood was sampled from patients pre-sensitization (week 0) and at 2, 6 and about 24 weeks after DPC sensitization. Alopecia areata with under or over 50% scalp involvement, alopecia totalis and alopecia universalis were represented in the patient cohort, which was mostly female. Patch testing on the upper back used Finn chambers containing 0.01% DPC, with scoring done after 6 days according to International Contact Dermatitis Research Group standards. Libraries were combined into a pool for sequencing, and differences in TCR yield between samples came mainly from small differences in library volumes within the pool.

Read against the paper, the sample's time point label means: patch test 2, 6 weeks after DPC sensitization. The treatment or condition tag for this specimen amounts to: therapeutic diphenylcyclopropenone sensitization with weekly scalp DPC. Blood at each patch-test visit was drawn before the patch test was applied. Patients were considered eligible if aged 18 to 70, diagnosed with alopecia and deemed suitable for DPC therapy, and patients were excluded if pregnant. Unfractionated whole blood was collected in Tempus Blood RNA tubes, and total RNA was extracted from that blood. Libraries came from RACE. The data were produced on a NextSeq 500. During library preparation, unique molecular identifiers were attached to individual cDNA molecules so that TCRs could be counted in a quantitative, reproducible way. From each blood RNA sample, both TCR alpha and TCR beta chains were sequenced. In the source study's methods: A median of roughly 99,000 TCRs per sample was observed, with a range of 23,224 to 690,600. The Decombinator software suite was used to annotate V, J and CDR3 in the TCR reads. For PS versus PT1 abundance plots, all samples were subsampled to the same number of TCRs (28,000). TCRs were defined as expanded if absent before sensitization and observed at least eight times at the 2-week time point. The public reads were quality trimmed at Q25 with fastp and then assembled into clones with MiXCR by TCRdb, keeping productive beta chains. Under each unique CDR3 protein, matching rows form one entry showing the most common genes and DNA. What appears here as the V and J calls and clone size reflects TCRdb's work, not the paper's. The sample table lists more than 85,000 distinct CDR3 sequences, less than 10% of them with a count of one. Approximately 3% of the sample is taken by the ten largest.

This clonotype has just a few counts. Its antigen is unknown. No much larger clone is present one base from it, and per-base qualities are unavailable. The germline V end is reduced by 6 bases and the J end by 5 bases; junction bases left unmatched: 7. Its CDR3 holds 15 amino acids, cysteine through phenylalanine. Only the CDR3 portion is preserved as DNA: 45 bases, with reading frame beginning at the first base. For CDR1 and CDR2, the germline V gene lists MNHEY and SVGAGI. General findings and caveats noted by the study authors: Compared with pre-sensitization or healthy control sets, expanded TCRs formed significantly more large CDR3 similarity clusters, which is consistent with antigen-driven responses. Patch test score correlated positively with the number of PT1 expanded TCRs, reaching significance at thresholds 8, 16 and 32 but not at 4. Alopecia, a presumed autoimmune disease, was present in all patients, so the immune response of the patients might differ from that of healthy individuals. Repeated subsampling changed both the strength of the expansion versus patch-test correlation and the threshold at which that correlation became significant. No change with DPC sensitization was found in the number of TCRs above 1 in 1000 frequency, and no evidence of global repertoire structure alterations was found.

The sequences come from whole blood, collected in connection with sensitization to the hapten diphenylcyclopropenone (DPC). The rearranged segments are TRBV6-5 and TRBJ2-5, with 12 bases aligning to TRBD2. The clonotype originates from a woman in her thirties or forties with alopecia areata. Some clones in this sample may be carry-over from other donors' samples. In nucleotide form, the sequence is TGTGCCAGCAGCCCTATAGGGACTAGCGGGGAGACCCAGTACTTC. The encoded protein is CASSPIGTSGETQYF.